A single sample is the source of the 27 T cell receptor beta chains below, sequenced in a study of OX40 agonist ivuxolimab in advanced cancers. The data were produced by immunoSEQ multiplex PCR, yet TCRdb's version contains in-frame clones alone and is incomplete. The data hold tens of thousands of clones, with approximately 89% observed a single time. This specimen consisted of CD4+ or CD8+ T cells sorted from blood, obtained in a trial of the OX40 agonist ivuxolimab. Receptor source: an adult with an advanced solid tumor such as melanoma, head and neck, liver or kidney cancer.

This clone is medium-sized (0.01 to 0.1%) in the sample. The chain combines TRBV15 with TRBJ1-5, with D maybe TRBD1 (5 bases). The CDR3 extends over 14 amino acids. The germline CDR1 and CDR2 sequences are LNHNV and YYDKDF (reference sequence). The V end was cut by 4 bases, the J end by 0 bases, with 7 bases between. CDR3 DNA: TGTGCCACCAGCAAAGGACATAGCAATCAGCCCCAGCATTTT. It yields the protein CATSKGHSNQPQHF.

CDR3 nucleotides: TGTGCCATCAGTGAGTCCACTAGCGGGCTCCATCTGAATCGGTTCTTC. Translated, it gives CAISESTSGLHLNRFF. This chain uses TRBV10-3 with TRBJ2-1, with TRBD2 identical over 9 bases. The germline V gene encodes CDR1 ENHRY and CDR2 SYGVKD. V shed 0 bases, J shed 15 bases, and the junction held 15 bases outside the gene matches. CDR3 length: 16 amino acids.

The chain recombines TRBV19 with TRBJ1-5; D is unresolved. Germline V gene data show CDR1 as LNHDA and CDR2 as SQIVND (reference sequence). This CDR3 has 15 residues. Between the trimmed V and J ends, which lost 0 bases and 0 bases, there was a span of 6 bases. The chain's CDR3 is CASSIDQDSNQPQHF. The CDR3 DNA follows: TGTGCCAGTAGTATAGATCAAGATAGCAATCAGCCCCAGCATTTT.

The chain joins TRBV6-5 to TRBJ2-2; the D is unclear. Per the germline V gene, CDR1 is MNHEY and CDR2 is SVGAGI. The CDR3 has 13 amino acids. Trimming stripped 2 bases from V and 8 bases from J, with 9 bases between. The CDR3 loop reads CASSYEASGELFF. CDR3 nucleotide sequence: TGTGCCAGCAGTTACGAGGCGAGTGGGGAGCTGTTTTTT.

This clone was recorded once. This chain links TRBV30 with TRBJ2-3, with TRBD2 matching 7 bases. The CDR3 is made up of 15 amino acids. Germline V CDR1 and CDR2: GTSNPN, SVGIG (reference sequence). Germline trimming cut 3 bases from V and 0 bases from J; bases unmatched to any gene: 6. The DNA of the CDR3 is TGTGCCTGGAGCGAGACTAGCCCTAGCACAGATACGCAGTATTTT. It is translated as CAWSETSPSTDTQYF. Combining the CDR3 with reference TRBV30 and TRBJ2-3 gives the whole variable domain SQTIHQWPATLVQPVGSPLSLECTVEGTSNPNLYWYRQAAGRGLQLLFYSVGIGQISSEVPQNLSASRPQDRQFILSSKKLLLSDSGFYLCAWSETSPSTDTQYFGPGTRLTVL.

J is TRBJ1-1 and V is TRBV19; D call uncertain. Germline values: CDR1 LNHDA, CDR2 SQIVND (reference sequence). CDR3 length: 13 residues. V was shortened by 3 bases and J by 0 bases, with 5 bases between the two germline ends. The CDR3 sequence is CASSIELNTEAFF. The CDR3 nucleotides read TGTGCCAGTAGTATCGAGCTGAACACTGAAGCTTTCTTT.

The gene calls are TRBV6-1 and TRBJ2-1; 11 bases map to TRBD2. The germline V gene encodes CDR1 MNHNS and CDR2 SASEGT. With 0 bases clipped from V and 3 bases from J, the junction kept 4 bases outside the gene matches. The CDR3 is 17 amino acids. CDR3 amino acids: CASSEAIAGGDYNEQFF. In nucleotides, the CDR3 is TGTGCCAGCAGTGAAGCAATAGCGGGAGGGGACTACAATGAGCAGTTCTTC.

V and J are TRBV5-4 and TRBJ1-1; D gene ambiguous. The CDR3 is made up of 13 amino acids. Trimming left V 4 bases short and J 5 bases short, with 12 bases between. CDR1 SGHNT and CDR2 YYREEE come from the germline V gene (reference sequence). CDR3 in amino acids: CASSLSGGTEAFF. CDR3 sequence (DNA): TGTGCCAGCAGCCTTTCAGGAGGTACTGAAGCTTTCTTT.

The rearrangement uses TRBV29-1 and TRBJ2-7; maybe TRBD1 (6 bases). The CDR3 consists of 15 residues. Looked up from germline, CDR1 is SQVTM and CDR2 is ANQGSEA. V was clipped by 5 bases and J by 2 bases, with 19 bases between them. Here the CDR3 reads CSVISPAGAAYEQYF. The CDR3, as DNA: TGCAGCGTTATATCGCCCGCAGGGGCAGCCTACGAGCAGTACTTC.

The CDR3 DNA reads as TGTGCCAGCAGCCGCGGGACCACAGATACGCAGTATTTT. Its protein is CASSRGTTDTQYF. The rearrangement uses TRBV13 and TRBJ2-3, with D perhaps TRBD2 (6 bases). Trimming removed 5 bases from V and 2 bases from J, with 8 bases in between. This CDR3 is built from 13 residues. The germline V gene encodes CDR1 PRHDT and CDR2 FYEKMQ (reference sequence).

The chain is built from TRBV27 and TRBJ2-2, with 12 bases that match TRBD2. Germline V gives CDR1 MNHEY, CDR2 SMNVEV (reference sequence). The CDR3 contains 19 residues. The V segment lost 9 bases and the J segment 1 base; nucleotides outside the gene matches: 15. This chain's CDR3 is CARPILGTSGLLNTGELFF. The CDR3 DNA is TGTGCCAGACCCATACTAGGGACTAGCGGGCTATTGAACACCGGGGAGCTGTTTTTT.

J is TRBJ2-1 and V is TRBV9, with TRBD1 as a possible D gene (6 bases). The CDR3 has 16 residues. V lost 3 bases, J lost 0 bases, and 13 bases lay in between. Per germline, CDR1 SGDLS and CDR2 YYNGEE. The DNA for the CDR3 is TGTGCCAGCAGCGGGCGGACAGATAGCTCCTACAATGAGCAGTTCTTC. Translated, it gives CASSGRTDSSYNEQFF.

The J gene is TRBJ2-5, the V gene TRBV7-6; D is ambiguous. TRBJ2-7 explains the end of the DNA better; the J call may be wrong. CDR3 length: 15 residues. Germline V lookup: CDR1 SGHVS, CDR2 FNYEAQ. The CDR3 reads CASSLLGEDSYEQYF. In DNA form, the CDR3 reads TGTGCCAGCAGCTTACTAGGAGAAGACTCCTACGAGCAGTACTTC.

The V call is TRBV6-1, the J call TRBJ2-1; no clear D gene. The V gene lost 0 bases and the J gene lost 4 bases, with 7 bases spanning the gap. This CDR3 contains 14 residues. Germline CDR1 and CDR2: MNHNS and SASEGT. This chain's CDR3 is CASSEADGYNEQFF. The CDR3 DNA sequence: TGTGCCAGCAGTGAAGCGGACGGTTACAATGAGCAGTTCTTC.

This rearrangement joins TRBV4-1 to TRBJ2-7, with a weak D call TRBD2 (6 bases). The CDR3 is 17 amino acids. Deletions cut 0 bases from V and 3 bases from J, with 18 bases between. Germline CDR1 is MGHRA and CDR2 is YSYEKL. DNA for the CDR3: TGCGCCAGCAGCCAAGATACGGACTATCAGTCCCGCTACGAGCAGTACTTC. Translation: CASSQDTDYQSRYEQYF.

The CDR3 spells CASSPSGTGLYEQYF. The CDR3 DNA is TGTGCCAGCTCACCAAGCGGGACAGGGCTCTACGAGCAGTACTTC. This rearrangement joins TRBV18 to TRBJ2-7; 9 bases are a match to TRBD1. Germline V CDR1 and CDR2: KGHSH, LQKENI. V shed 2 bases, J shed 3 bases, and the junction held 5 bases outside the gene matches. This CDR3 has 15 amino acids.

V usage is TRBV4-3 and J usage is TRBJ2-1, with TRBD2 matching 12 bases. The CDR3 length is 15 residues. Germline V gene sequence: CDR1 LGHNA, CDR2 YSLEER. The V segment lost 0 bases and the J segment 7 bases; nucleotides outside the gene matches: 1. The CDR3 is CASSQDGLAGNEQFF. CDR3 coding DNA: TGCGCCAGCAGCCAAGATGGACTAGCGGGAAATGAGCAGTTCTTC.

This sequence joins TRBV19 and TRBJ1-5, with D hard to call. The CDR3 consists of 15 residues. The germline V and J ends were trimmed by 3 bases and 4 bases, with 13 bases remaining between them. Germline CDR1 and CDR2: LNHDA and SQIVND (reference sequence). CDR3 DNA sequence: TGTGCCAGTAGTATGCAACGATGGGGTAATCAGCCCCAGCATTTT. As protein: CASSMQRWGNQPQHF.

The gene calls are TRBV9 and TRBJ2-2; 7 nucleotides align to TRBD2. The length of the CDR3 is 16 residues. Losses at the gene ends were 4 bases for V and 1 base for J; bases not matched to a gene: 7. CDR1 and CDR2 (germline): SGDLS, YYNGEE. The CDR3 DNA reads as TGTGCCAGCAGCCCGTCCCGGACTAGGAACACCGGGGAGCTGTTTTTT. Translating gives CASSPSRTRNTGELFF. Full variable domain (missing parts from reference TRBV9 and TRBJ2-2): DSGVTQTPKHLITATGQRVTLRCSPRSGDLSVYWYQQSLDQGLQFLIQYYNGEERAKGNILERFSAQQFPDLHSELNLSSLELGDSALYFCASSPSRTRNTGELFFGEGSRLTVL.

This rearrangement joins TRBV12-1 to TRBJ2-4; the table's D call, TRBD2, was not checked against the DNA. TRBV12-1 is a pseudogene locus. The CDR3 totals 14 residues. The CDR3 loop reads CASSFTSGRDIQYF. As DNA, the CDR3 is TGTGCCAGCAGCTTTACTAGCGGGAGGGACATTCAGTACTTC.

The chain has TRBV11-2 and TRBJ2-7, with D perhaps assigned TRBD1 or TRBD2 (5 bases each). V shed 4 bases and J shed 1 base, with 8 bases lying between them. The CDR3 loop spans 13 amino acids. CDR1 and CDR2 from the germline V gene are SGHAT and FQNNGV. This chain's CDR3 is CASSSGLSYEQYF. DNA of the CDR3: TGTGCCAGCAGCTCGGGGCTATCCTACGAGCAGTACTTC.

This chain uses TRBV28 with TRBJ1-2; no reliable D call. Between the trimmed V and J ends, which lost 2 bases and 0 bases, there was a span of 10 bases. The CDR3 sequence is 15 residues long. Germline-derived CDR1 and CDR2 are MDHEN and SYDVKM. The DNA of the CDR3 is TGTGCCAGCAGTTTAGGTACAGATTCTAACTATGGCTACACCTTC. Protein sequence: CASSLGTDSNYGYTF.

The CDR3 region is CASSLSGANSITYEQYF. The CDR3 DNA is TGTGCCAGCAGTTTAAGCGGGGCAAATTCCATTACCTACGAGCAGTACTTC. The V call is TRBV27, the J call TRBJ2-7; 7 bases match TRBD2. This CDR3 is 17 amino acids long. V trimming: 2 bases; J trimming: 2 bases; junction bases outside the gene matches: 12. Per the germline V gene, CDR1 is MNHEY and CDR2 is SMNVEV (reference sequence).

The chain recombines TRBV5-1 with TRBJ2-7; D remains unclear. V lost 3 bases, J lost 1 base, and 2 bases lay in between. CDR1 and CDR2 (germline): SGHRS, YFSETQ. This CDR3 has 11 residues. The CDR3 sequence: CASSSSYEQYF. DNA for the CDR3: TGCGCCAGCAGCTCTTCCTACGAGCAGTACTTC.

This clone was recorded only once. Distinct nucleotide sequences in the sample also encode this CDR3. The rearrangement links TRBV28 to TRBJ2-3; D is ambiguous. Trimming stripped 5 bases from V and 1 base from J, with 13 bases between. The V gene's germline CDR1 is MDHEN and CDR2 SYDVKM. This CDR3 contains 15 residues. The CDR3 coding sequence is TGTGCCAGCAGTCCCGGACGTTCAGGCACAGATACGCAGTATTTT. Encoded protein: CASSPGRSGTDTQYF.

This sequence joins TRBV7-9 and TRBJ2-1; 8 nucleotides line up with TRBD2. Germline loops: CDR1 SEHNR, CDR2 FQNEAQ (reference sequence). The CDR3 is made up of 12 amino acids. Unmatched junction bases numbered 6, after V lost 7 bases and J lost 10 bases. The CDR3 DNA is TGTGCCAGCAACCTCATAGCGGGAGAGCAGTTCTTC. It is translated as CASNLIAGEQFF.

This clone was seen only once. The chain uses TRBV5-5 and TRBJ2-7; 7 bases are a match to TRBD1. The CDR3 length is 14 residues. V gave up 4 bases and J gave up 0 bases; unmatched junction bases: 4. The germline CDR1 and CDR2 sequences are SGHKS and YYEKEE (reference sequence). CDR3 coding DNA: TGTGCCAGCAGCCCCGGGACAGTCTCCTACGAGCAGTACTTC. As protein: CASSPGTVSYEQYF.